These 3 T cell receptor beta chains share one sample of origin, sequenced in a study of shared clonotypes between healthy human individuals. Data came from immunoSEQ multiplex PCR; TCRdb stores just in-frame clones and leaves some out. The sample carries under 600,000 clones, 60% to 80% recorded once. The sequenced sample was PBMCs. These receptor sequences come from a woman aged 40 to 49 in good health. Some clones in this sample may be carry-over from other donors' samples.

The rearrangement uses TRBV28 and TRBJ1-4; unclear D gene. Trimming left V 8 bases short and J 5 bases short, with 9 bases between. Per the germline V gene, CDR1 is MDHEN and CDR2 is SYDVKM. The CDR3 extends over 12 amino acids. CDR3 in DNA: TGTGCCAGCGCGCCGGGAAATGAAAAACTGTTTTTT. Translating it yields CASAPGNEKLFF.

Concerning this clone itself: The sample contains more than one DNA sequence encoding this CDR3. CDR3 sequence: CAWSVKGNQPQHF. CDR3 sequence (DNA): TGTGCCTGGAGTGTAAAGGGGAATCAGCCCCAGCATTTT. V gene TRBV30 combines with J gene TRBJ1-5, with D perhaps matching TRBD1 (5 bases). The germline V gene encodes CDR1 GTSNPN and CDR2 SVGIG (reference sequence). The CDR3 loop spans 13 amino acids. V gave up 0 bases and J gave up 4 bases, with 7 bases separating them.

CDR3 sequence: CASSQDVGIGELFF. In DNA, the CDR3 is TGTGCCAGCAGCCAAGATGTAGGGATCGGGGAGCTGTTTTTT. The chain couples TRBV4-2 to TRBJ2-2; no reliable D call. CDR1 LGHNA and CDR2 YNFKEQ come from the germline V gene. V lost 0 bases and J 7 bases, leaving 9 bases between the germline ends. The CDR3 has 14 amino acids.